This entry lists 21 T cell receptor beta chains sequenced from one sample in a study of blood T cells in healthy people across ages. The second PCR ran roughly 6 to 11 cycles with a sample-barcoded 5' primer and J-beta primers. TCRdb reanalysed the 5' RACE reads using MiXCR and keeps one entry per CDR3 protein. Of about 1.5 million distinct CDR3 sequences listed, approximately 39% are singletons. Source material: blood. The source of these receptors is a woman younger than 30 in good health.

Of note for this clonotype: One junction end does not reproduce the germline sequence, and a read error may be involved. The chain is built from TRBV4-1 and TRBJ1-1, with 7 bases fitting TRBD1. CDR1 and CDR2 (germline): MGHRA, YSYEKL. The CDR3 consists of 13 residues. The CDR3 DNA reads TGCGCCAGCAACCAAGCAGGGGGCACTGAAGCTTTCTTT. Its protein product is CASNQAGGTEAFF.

In its sample, this clonotype was seen a few times. The V call is TRBV20-1, the J call TRBJ2-1; a possible D gene is TRBD2 (6 bases). This CDR3 spans 14 amino acids. The V end was cut by 1 base, the J end by 6 bases, with 13 bases between. CDR1 is DFQATT and CDR2 is SNEGSKA in the germline V gene (reference sequence). The CDR3 bases are TGCAGTGCTAGAGGGACGGGGGATTCCAATGAGCAGTTCTTC. Translation: CSARGTGDSNEQFF.

This rearrangement joins TRBV7-9 to TRBJ2-1; 10 positions agree with TRBD2. The CDR3 consists of 13 residues. Losses at the gene ends were 5 bases for V and 9 bases for J; bases not matched to a gene: 4. Per the germline V gene, CDR1 is SEHNR and CDR2 is FQNEAQ (reference sequence). In DNA, the CDR3 is TGTGCCAGCAGCCGCGGACTAGCGGCTGAGCAGTTCTTC. Amino acids: CASSRGLAAEQFF.

This clonotype was counted many times. The chain combines TRBV4-1 with TRBJ1-1, with D perhaps matching TRBD1 (5 bases). Germline V lookup: CDR1 MGHRA, CDR2 YSYEKL. Trimming removed 1 base from V and 1 base from J, with 7 bases in between. This CDR3 is built from 14 residues. The CDR3 nucleotides are TGCGCCAGCAGCCAAGCGGGGGGGAACACTGAAGCTTTCTTT. Translated: CASSQAGGNTEAFF.

The chain recombines TRBV25-1 with TRBJ2-6, with D possibly matching TRBD2 (5 bases). V dropped 2 bases and J dropped 0 bases, with 17 bases sitting between them. This CDR3 comprises 19 residues. In germline, CDR1 is MGHDK, CDR2 SYGVNS. CDR3 sequence: CASSESLGPGVSGANVLTF. The CDR3 coding sequence is TGTGCCAGCAGTGAAAGCTTAGGGCCCGGGGTCTCTGGGGCCAACGTCCTGACTTTC.

This clonotype was recorded a few times. The CDR3 bases are TGCAGCGTCCGGGGGCAGGGAACAGATACGCAGTATTTT. Amino acids: CSVRGQGTDTQYF. This rearrangement joins TRBV29-1 to TRBJ2-3, with D possibly called TRBD1 or TRBD2 (6 bases each). Germline-derived CDR1 and CDR2 are SQVTM and ANQGSEA. This CDR3 has 13 residues. V was cut by 6 bases and J by 3 bases, with 13 bases left in between.

The chain carries TRBV15 and TRBJ2-3, with D uncertain. The germline V gene has CDR1 LNHNV and CDR2 YYDKDF (reference sequence). This CDR3 has 15 amino acids. V was cut by 7 bases and J by 0 bases, with 14 bases left in between. Written as DNA, the CDR3 is TGTGCCACCAACTCGAACCCCGTTAGCACAGATACGCAGTATTTT. This codes for CATNSNPVSTDTQYF.

The chain recombines TRBV4-3 with TRBJ1-4; no firm D call. Germline CDR1 LGHNA, CDR2 YSLEER. The CDR3 length is 15 residues. Trimming stripped 1 base from V and 8 bases from J, with 14 bases between. CDR3 protein: CASSQAPASREKLFF. CDR3 sequence (DNA): TGCGCCAGCAGCCAAGCCCCCGCCTCCAGAGAAAAACTGTTTTTT.

This clonotype was seen a handful of times. J is TRBJ2-3 and V is TRBV11-2, with 13 bases aligning to TRBD2. V shed 7 bases and J 0 bases; nucleotides not matched to a gene: 7. The germline V gene has CDR1 SGHAT and CDR2 FQNNGV. The CDR3 covers 17 residues. CDR3 in amino acids: CASTAGLAGISTDTQYF. The CDR3 DNA is TGTGCCAGCACCGCGGGACTAGCGGGAATTAGCACAGATACGCAGTATTTT. Full variable domain (remainder filled in from reference TRBV11-2 and TRBJ2-3): EAGVAQSPRYKIIEKRQSVAFWCNPISGHATLYWYQQILGQGPKLLIQFQNNGVVDDSQLPKDRFSAERLKGVDSTLKIQPAKLEDSAVYLCASTAGLAGISTDTQYFGPGTRLTVL.

J is TRBJ1-4 and V is TRBV4-1; D is perhaps TRBD1 (6 bases). From germline, CDR1 is MGHRA and CDR2 YSYEKL. The CDR3 totals 15 residues. The germline V and J ends were trimmed by 3 bases and 3 bases, with 11 bases remaining between them. CDR3 residues: CASSQPGDPNEKLFF. The DNA for the CDR3 is TGCGCCAGCAGCCAGCCAGGGGACCCTAATGAAAAACTGTTTTTT.

This clonotype was detected only a few times. This chain connects TRBV9 to TRBJ2-7; no definite D call. V lost 0 bases, J lost 0 bases, and 10 bases lay in between. Germline V lookup: CDR1 SGDLS, CDR2 YYNGEE. The CDR3 is 15 residues long. The CDR3, as DNA: TGTGCCAGCAGCGTAGGTATACAGACCTCCTACGAGCAGTACTTC. Amino acid sequence: CASSVGIQTSYEQYF.

V is TRBV4-3 and J is TRBJ2-1; 10 bases fit TRBD2. The length of the CDR3 is 17 residues. The ends lost 2 bases at V and 6 bases at J; junction bases unmatched: 10. The germline CDR1 and CDR2 sequences are LGHNA and YSLEER. For the CDR3, the DNA is TGCGCCAGCAGCCAAAGGAGCGGGGGGGCCGGTGGCAATGAGCAGTTCTTC. Translating it yields CASSQRSGGAGGNEQFF.

The V call is TRBV29-1, the J call TRBJ2-3; TRBD2 is a possible D gene (5 bases). This CDR3 is 15 amino acids long. The germline V gene has CDR1 SQVTM and CDR2 ANQGSEA. Trimming left V 1 base short and J 0 bases short, with 11 bases between. The DNA of the CDR3 is TGCAGCGTTGAAGCGTGGGGAGACAGCACAGATACGCAGTATTTT. Its translation is CSVEAWGDSTDTQYF.

This clonotype occurred once. The J gene is TRBJ1-3, the V gene TRBV16; D is ambiguous. The CDR3 extends over 16 amino acids. Trimming cost V 0 bases and J 0 bases, with 9 bases left between them. Germline V gene lookup returns CDR1 KGHSY and CDR2 FQNENV. The CDR3 spells CASSQSRRVSGNTIYF. CDR3 nucleotides: TGTGCCAGCAGCCAATCGCGGAGAGTCTCTGGAAACACCATATATTTT.

The rearrangement uses TRBV9 and TRBJ2-3; 8 positions match TRBD2. Germline CDR1 and CDR2: SGDLS and YYNGEE. The CDR3 contains 15 residues. The J segment lost 6 bases and the V segment lost 0 bases, leaving 6 bases of the junction unmatched. The CDR3 nucleotides read TGTGCCAGCAGCGTAGGTGATAGCGGGGATGATACGCAGTATTTT. Translating it yields CASSVGDSGDDTQYF. The variable domain in full, completed from reference TRBV9 and TRBJ2-3, reads DSGVTQTPKHLITATGQRVTLRCSPRSGDLSVYWYQQSLDQGLQFLIQYYNGEERAKGNILERFSAQQFPDLHSELNLSSLELGDSALYFCASSVGDSGDDTQYFGPGTRLTVL.

Of note for this clonotype: This sequence may be a read error, since a much larger clone differs from it by one base. The rearrangement links TRBV29-1 to TRBJ2-1, with 7 bases that match TRBD1. The germline V gene encodes CDR1 SQVTM and CDR2 ANQGSEA. The CDR3 totals 14 residues. This chain's CDR3 is CSVPGTALYSEQFF. The CDR3 DNA sequence: TGCAGCGTACCCGGGACAGCTCTCTACAGTGAGCAGTTCTTC.

This clonotype has more than one count but fewer than ten. The chain couples TRBV4-3 to TRBJ1-3, with TRBD1 as a possible D gene (5 bases). Deletions cut 3 bases from V and 3 bases from J, with 12 bases between. The CDR3 length is 15 residues. CDR1 and CDR2 from the germline V gene are LGHNA and YSLEER. CDR3 DNA: TGCGCCAGCAGCCAGGAAGGGACGTTTGGAAACACCATATATTTT. The encoded protein is CASSQEGTFGNTIYF.

This clonotype appeared a few times. The rearrangement joins TRBV27 to TRBJ2-1; 7 nucleotides align to TRBD2. CDR1 and CDR2 (germline): MNHEY, SMNVEV (reference sequence). V dropped 4 bases and J dropped 2; count of bases not matched to a gene: 5. The CDR3 runs to 15 residues. Written as DNA, the CDR3 is TGTGCCAGCAGTTCCTTAGCGGGTACCTACAATGAGCAGTTCTTC. It translates to CASSSLAGTYNEQFF.

This clonotype was seen only a few times. The rearrangement uses TRBV7-6 and TRBJ2-7, with D possibly being TRBD2 (6 bases). The CDR3 runs to 15 residues. V shed 5 bases and J shed 0 bases, with 14 bases lying between them. Germline loops: CDR1 SGHVS, CDR2 FNYEAQ. The CDR3 nucleotides are TGTGCCAGCAGCCCGGGACTGACCCGCTCCTACGAGCAGTACTTC. This gives the protein CASSPGLTRSYEQYF.

The rearrangement joins TRBV12-3 or TRBV12-4 to TRBJ2-3; 9 bases agree with TRBD2. The V gene end was trimmed by 5 bases and the J gene end by 4 bases; junction bases not matched to a gene: 10. CDR3 length: 16 amino acids. CDR3 bases: TGTGCCAGCAGTCCCGGGGGCGGGGGGGCATCAGATACGCAGTATTTT. This gives the protein CASSPGGGGASDTQYF.

This clonotype was observed a single time. The chain employs TRBV6-5 and TRBJ2-7; D is possibly TRBD1 (5 bases). Per germline, CDR1 MNHEY and CDR2 SVGAGI. The CDR3 extends over 14 amino acids. Trimming took off 6 bases at V and 4 bases at J, with 16 bases between the two ends. The CDR3 is CASSPYATGYEQYF. DNA of the CDR3: TGTGCCAGCAGCCCATACGCCACAGGATACGAGCAGTACTTC.